The clone carrying this T cell receptor beta chain was seen just once. PCR amplification relied on 60 Vbeta primers (plus 13 Jbeta primers). Data came from immunoSEQ multiplex PCR; TCRdb stores just in-frame clones and leaves some out. The sample has 85,000 to 100,000 clones, 64% seen once. This entry comes from a study of cytomegalovirus exposure and HLA in healthy donors. V shed 4 bases and J shed 0 bases, with 12 bases lying between them. Looked up from germline, CDR1 is SGHTA and CDR2 is FQGTGA. The CDR3 is made up of 16 amino acids. The TCR originated in a human donor in good health. Specimen: PBMCs. This chain uses TRBV7-3 with TRBJ2-2, with a tentative D call TRBD2 (6 bases). The CDR3 DNA reads as TGTGCCAGCAGCTCCTCATGGGGGGCGAACACCGGGGAGCTGTTTTTT. Protein sequence: CASSSSWGANTGELFF.